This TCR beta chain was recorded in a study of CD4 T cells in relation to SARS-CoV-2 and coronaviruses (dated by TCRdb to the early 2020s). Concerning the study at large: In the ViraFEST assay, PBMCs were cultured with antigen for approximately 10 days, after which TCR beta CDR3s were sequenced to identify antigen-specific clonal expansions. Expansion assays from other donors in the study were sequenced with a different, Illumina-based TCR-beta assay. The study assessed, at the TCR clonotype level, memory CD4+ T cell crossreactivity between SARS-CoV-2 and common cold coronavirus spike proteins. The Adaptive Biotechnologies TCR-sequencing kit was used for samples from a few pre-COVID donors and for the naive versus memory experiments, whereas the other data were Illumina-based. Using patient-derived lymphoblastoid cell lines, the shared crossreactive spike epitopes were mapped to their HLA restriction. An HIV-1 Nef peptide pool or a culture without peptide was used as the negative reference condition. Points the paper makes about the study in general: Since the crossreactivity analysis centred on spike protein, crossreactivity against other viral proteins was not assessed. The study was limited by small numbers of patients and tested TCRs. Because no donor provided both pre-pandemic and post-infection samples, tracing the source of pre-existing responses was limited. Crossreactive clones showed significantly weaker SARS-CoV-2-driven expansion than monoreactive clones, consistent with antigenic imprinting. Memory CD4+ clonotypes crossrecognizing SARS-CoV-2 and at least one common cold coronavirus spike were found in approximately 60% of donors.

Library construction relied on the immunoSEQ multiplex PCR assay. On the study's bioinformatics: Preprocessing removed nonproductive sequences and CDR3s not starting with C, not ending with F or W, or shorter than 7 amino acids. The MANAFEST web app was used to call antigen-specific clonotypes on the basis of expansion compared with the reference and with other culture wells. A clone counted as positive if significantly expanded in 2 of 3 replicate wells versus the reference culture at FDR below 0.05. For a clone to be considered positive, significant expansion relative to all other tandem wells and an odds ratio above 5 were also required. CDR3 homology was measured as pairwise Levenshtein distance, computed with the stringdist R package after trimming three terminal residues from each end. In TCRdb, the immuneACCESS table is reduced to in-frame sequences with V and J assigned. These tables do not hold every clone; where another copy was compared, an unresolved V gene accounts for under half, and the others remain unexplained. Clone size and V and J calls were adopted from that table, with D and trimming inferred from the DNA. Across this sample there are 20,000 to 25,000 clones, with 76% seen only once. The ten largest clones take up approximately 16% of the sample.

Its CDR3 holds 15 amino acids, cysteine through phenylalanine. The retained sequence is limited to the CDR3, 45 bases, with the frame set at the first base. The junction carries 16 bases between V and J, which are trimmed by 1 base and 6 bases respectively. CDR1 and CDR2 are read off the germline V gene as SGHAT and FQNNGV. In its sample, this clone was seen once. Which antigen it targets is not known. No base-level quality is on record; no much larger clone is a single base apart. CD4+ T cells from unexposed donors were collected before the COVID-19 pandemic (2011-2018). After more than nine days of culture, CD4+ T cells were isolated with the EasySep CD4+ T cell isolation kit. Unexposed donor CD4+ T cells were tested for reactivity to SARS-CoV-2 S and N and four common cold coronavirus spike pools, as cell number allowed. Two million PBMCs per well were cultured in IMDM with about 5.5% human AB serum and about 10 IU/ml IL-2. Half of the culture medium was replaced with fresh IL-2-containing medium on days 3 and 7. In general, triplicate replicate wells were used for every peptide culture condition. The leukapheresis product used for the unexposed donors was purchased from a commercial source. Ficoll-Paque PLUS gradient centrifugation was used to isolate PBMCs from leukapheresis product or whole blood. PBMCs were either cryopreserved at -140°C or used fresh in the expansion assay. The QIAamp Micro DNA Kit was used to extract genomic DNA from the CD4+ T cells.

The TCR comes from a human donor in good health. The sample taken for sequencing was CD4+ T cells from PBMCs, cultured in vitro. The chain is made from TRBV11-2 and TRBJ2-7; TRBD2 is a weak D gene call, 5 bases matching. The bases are TGTGCCAGCAGCTTAGTTCGGGGAGAGACGGGCGAGCAGTACTTC. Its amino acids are CASSLVRGETGEQYF.